The rows below give T cell receptor beta chains drawn from one sample of a study of PD-1 blockade in classical Hodgkin lymphoma. TCRdb keeps only in-frame clones here, not all; method: immunoSEQ multiplex PCR. The data contain around 20,000 clones, roughly 89% of them singletons. Sequencing was done on a sample of CD4+ T cells from blood. These TCRs come from a human donor with classical Hodgkin lymphoma. CDR3s include the opening cysteine and the closing phenylalanine or tryptophan. D genes are given only for firm matches. Clone size is given for some rows only: seen once, a few or many times, or a class if the clone is expanded.

j_call | d_call | clone_size | v_call | cdr3_aa | cdr3_nt
TRBJ1-4 | NA | NA | TRBV4-3 | CASSQDFRDGEKLFF | TGCGCCAGCAGCCAAGATTTCAGAGACGGCGAAAAACTGTTTTTT
TRBJ2-3 | NA | NA | TRBV9 | CASSVYGGGTDTQYF | TGTGCCAGCAGCGTCTACGGGGGAGGCACAGATACGCAGTATTTT
TRBJ1-1 | NA | NA | TRBV19 | CASRGADLMNTEAFF | TGTGCCAGTAGGGGGGCAGATCTCATGAACACTGAAGCTTTCTTT
TRBJ1-1 | NA | NA | TRBV18 | CASSPQLQGNTEAFF | TGTGCCAGCTCACCACAACTTCAGGGGAACACTGAAGCTTTCTTT
TRBJ2-1 | NA | NA | TRBV14 | CASSQPTESSYNEQFF | TGTGCCAGCAGCCAACCAACAGAGAGCTCCTACAATGAGCAGTTCTTC
TRBJ1-1 | NA | NA | TRBV2 | CASTVGGFYDTEAFF | TGTGCCAGCACTGTGGGGGGTTTCTATGACACTGAAGCTTTCTTT
TRBJ2-3 | TRBD1 | NA | TRBV29-1 | CSVETGTGGDTQYF | TGCAGCGTGGAGACCGGGACAGGGGGAGATACGCAGTATTTT
TRBJ1-4 | NA | NA | TRBV2 | CATLRVEGEKLFF | TGTGCCACCCTCAGGGTCGAAGGTGAAAAACTGTTTTTT
TRBJ1-6 | NA | NA | TRBV5-1 | CASSLEGSLNSPLHF | TGCGCCAGCAGCTTGGAAGGGAGTCTGAATTCACCCCTCCACTTT
TRBJ2-3 | NA | NA | TRBV5-4 | CASSLEGAGGDTQYF | TGTGCCAGCAGCTTGGAAGGGGCCGGCGGGGATACGCAGTATTTT
TRBJ2-7 | TRBD1 | NA | TRBV5-4 | CASSVDRVYEQYF | TGTGCCAGCAGCGTGGACAGGGTCTACGAGCAGTACTTC
TRBJ2-7 | NA | NA | TRBV5-6 | CASSGSGLFPYEQYF | TGTGCCAGCAGCGGATCGGGACTGTTCCCTTACGAGCAGTACTTC
TRBJ1-2 | NA | NA | TRBV5-1 | CASWGTNYGYTF | TGCGCCAGTTGGGGCACAAACTATGGCTACACCTTC
TRBJ1-3 | NA | NA | TRBV4-3 | CASSQEGISGNTIYF | TGCGCCAGCAGCCAAGAGGGGATCTCTGGAAACACCATATATTTT
TRBJ1-2 | NA | NA | TRBV4-3 | CASSKGGNYGYTF | TGCGCCAGCAGCAAGGGAGGTAACTATGGCTACACCTTC
TRBJ2-2 | TRBD2 | few | TRBV10-3 | CAISVRGLAGSNTGELFF | TGTGCCATCAGTGTTAGGGGACTAGCGGGATCTAACACCGGGGAGCTGTTTTTT
TRBJ1-2 | NA | once | TRBV11-3 | CASSLEKSDYGYTF | TGTGCCAGCAGCTTAGAGAAGTCTGACTATGGCTACACCTTC
TRBJ2-2 | NA | NA | TRBV4-3 | CASSPHNIGGGELFF | TGCGCCAGCAGCCCCCACAACATAGGGGGCGGGGAGCTGTTTTTT
TRBJ1-1 | NA | NA | TRBV14 | CASSHPPGNTEAFF | TGTGCCAGCAGCCACCCTCCGGGGAACACTGAAGCTTTCTTT
TRBJ2-7 | NA | NA | TRBV11-1 | CASSLAGEEQYF | TGTGCCAGCAGCCTGGCCGGGGAGGAGCAGTACTTC
TRBJ2-2 | NA | NA | TRBV21-1 | CASSKSSGGAAGELFF | TGTGCCAGCAGCAAGTCTAGCGGGGGGGCCGCCGGGGAGCTGTTTTTT
TRBJ1-1 | NA | NA | TRBV29-1 | CSVVIWGATNTEAFF | TGCAGCGTCGTGATTTGGGGGGCCACGAACACTGAAGCTTTCTTT
TRBJ2-1 | NA | NA | TRBV7-2 | CASSSDSSDPPYNEQFF | TGTGCCAGCAGCTCAGACTCTAGCGATCCACCCTACAATGAGCAGTTCTTC
TRBJ2-7 | TRBD1 | NA | TRBV2 | CASRETGTGAYEQYF | TGTGCCAGCAGGGAAACCGGGACAGGAGCCTACGAGCAGTACTTC
TRBJ2-7 | NA | NA | TRBV6-6 | CASRSADSYEQYF | TGTGCCAGCAGAAGTGCAGACTCCTACGAGCAGTACTTC
TRBJ2-3 | NA | NA | TRBV20-1 | CSAPLPDTQYF | TGCAGTGCCCCCCTCCCGGATACGCAGTATTTT
TRBJ2-1 | NA | NA | TRBV9 | CASSGTSGPYNEQFF | TGTGCCAGCAGCGGGACCTCGGGGCCCTACAATGAGCAGTTCTTC
TRBJ2-7 | TRBD1 | NA | TRBV13 | CASSLGWDRDYEQYF | TGTGCCAGCAGCTTAGGTTGGGACAGGGACTACGAGCAGTACTTC
TRBJ1-5 | TRBD1 | NA | TRBV2 | CASSAWEGAINQPQHF | TGTGCCAGCAGTGCATGGGAGGGGGCGATCAATCAGCCCCAGCATTTT
TRBJ2-7 | NA | NA | TRBV6-1 | CASSVGTVGGFFEQYF | TGTGCCAGCAGTGTTGGGACAGTCGGGGGGTTTTTTGAGCAGTACTTC
TRBJ1-6 | NA | NA | TRBV30 | CAFGGNSPLHF | TGTGCCTTTGGCGGGAATTCACCCCTCCACTTT
TRBJ1-1 | NA | few | TRBV2 | CASSPGTEAFF | TGTGCCAGCAGTCCGGGGACTGAAGCTTTCTTT
TRBJ2-1 | NA | NA | TRBV7-9 | CASSSAWTANEQFF | TGTGCCAGCAGCTCCGCCTGGACTGCCAATGAGCAGTTCTTC
TRBJ2-1 | NA | NA | TRBV5-1 | CASTVGQHNEQFF | TGCGCCAGCACAGTAGGACAGCACAATGAGCAGTTCTTC
TRBJ1-5 | NA | once | TRBV10-3 | CAISDPPGYNQPQHF | TGTGCCATCAGTGACCCGCCGGGTTACAATCAGCCCCAGCATTTT
TRBJ2-1 | NA | NA | TRBV30 | CAWSPLRYNEQFF | TGTGCCTGGAGTCCTTTGAGGTACAATGAGCAGTTCTTC
TRBJ1-2 | NA | NA | TRBV7-3 | CASSLESGTFYGYTF | TGTGCCAGCAGCTTAGAATCGGGGACCTTCTATGGCTACACCTTC
TRBJ2-7 | TRBD2 | NA | TRBV4-1 | CASSQELAGSYEQYF | TGCGCCAGCAGCCAAGAACTAGCGGGAAGCTACGAGCAGTACTTC
TRBJ2-5 | TRBD2 | NA | TRBV4-3 | CASSQVFRWGRGGETQYF | TGCGCCAGCAGCCAAGTTTTTAGATGGGGCCGGGGGGGAGAGACCCAGTACTTC
TRBJ2-5 | TRBD1 | once | TRBV7-2 | CASSMGGTGPETQYF | TGTGCCAGCAGCATGGGCGGGACAGGGCCAGAGACCCAGTACTTC
TRBJ2-5 | NA | NA | TRBV6-1 | CASSPPTGFGETQYF | TGTGCCAGCAGCCCCCCTACGGGGTTTGGGGAGACCCAGTACTTC
TRBJ2-6 | NA | NA | TRBV5-1 | CASSQQSSGANVLTF | TGCGCCAGCAGCCAACAGAGCTCTGGGGCCAACGTCCTGACTTTC
TRBJ2-2 | NA | NA | TRBV7-2 | CASSLRARELFF | TGTGCCAGCAGCTTAAGGGCACGGGAGCTGTTTTTT
TRBJ2-1 | NA | NA | TRBV6-6 | CASSYPRGSYNEQFF | TGTGCCAGCAGTTACCCGCGGGGTTCGTACAATGAGCAGTTCTTC
TRBJ2-1 | NA | NA | TRBV7-3 | CASSLTRYNEQFF | TGTGCCAGCAGCTTAACCCGCTACAATGAGCAGTTCTTC
TRBJ2-5 | TRBD2 | NA | TRBV18 | CASSPRLTGGVQETQYF | TGTGCCAGCTCACCACGGTTAACGGGAGGGGTACAAGAGACCCAGTACTTC
TRBJ1-2 | TRBD1 | NA | TRBV29-1 | CSVGRQGADYGYTF | TGCAGCGTTGGGCGACAGGGGGCTGACTATGGCTACACCTTC
TRBJ1-2 | NA | few | TRBV28 | CASSSRHYGYTF | TGTGCCAGCAGCTCGCGTCACTATGGCTACACCTTC
TRBJ2-7 | NA | NA | TRBV7-2 | CASSLASASYEQYF | TGTGCCAGCAGCTTGGCTAGCGCCTCCTACGAGCAGTACTTC
TRBJ2-7 | NA | NA | TRBV7-2 | CASSSERAPYEQYF | TGTGCCAGCAGCTCCGAGCGGGCGCCCTACGAGCAGTACTTC
TRBJ2-2 | NA | NA | TRBV5-1 | CASSNSANTGELFF | TGCGCCAGCAGCAACAGCGCGAACACCGGGGAGCTGTTTTTT
TRBJ1-1 | NA | few | TRBV10-1 | CASSAKQGTEAFF | TGCGCCAGCAGTGCAAAACAGGGAACTGAAGCTTTCTTT
TRBJ2-3 | NA | NA | TRBV10-3 | CAIKAGSTDTQYF | TGTGCCATCAAGGCAGGCAGCACAGATACGCAGTATTTT
TRBJ2-1 | NA | once | TRBV7-8 | CASSLEGLATNEQFF | TGTGCCAGCAGCTTAGAGGGGCTAGCGACCAATGAGCAGTTCTTC